This T cell receptor (beta chain) was profiled in a study of blood T cell repertoires in COVID-19. All recovered Cohort 3 donors got two negative PCRs, got clearance, or saw symptom resolution. The assay was immunoSEQ multiplex PCR, and TCRdb's table has in-frame clones only and misses some. The sample comprises fewer than 400,000 clones, 80% to 95% of which are singletons, and 15% to 20% rests with the top ten. The TCR comes from a woman in her twenties or thirties who had recovered from COVID-19. The sequenced sample consisted of PBMCs or T cells enriched from blood (not recorded which).

The CDR3 is CASSLSGTGPNNYGYTF. The DNA for the CDR3 is TGTGCCAGCAGTTTATCAGGGACAGGACCTAATAACTATGGCTACACCTTC. This chain connects TRBV28 to TRBJ1-2; 8 nucleotides align to TRBD1. The V segment lost 1 base and the J segment 1 base; nucleotides outside the gene matches: 8. CDR3 length: 17 residues. Germline-derived CDR1 and CDR2 are MDHEN and SYDVKM.